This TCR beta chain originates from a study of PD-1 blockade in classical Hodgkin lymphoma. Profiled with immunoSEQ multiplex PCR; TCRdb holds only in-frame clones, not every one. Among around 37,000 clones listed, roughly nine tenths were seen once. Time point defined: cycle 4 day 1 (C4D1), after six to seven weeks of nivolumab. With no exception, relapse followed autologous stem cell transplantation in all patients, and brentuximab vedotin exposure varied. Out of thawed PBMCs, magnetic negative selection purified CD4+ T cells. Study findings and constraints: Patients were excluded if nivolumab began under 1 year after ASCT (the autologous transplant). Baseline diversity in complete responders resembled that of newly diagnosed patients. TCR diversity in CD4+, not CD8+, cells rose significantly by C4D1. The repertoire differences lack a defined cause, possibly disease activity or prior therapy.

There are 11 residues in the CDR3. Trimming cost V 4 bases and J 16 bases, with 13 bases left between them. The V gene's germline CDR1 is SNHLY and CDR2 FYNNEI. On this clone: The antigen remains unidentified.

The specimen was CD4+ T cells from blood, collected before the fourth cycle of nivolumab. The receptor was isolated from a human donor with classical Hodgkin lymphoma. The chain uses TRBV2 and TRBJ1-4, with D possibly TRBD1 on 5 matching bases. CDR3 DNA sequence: TGTGCCAGCAGTGTCCCAGGGCGATGGTTTTTT. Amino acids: CASSVPGRWFF.